The 19 T cell receptor beta chains in this list originate from one sample, sequenced in a study of CD8+CD57+ T cells in acquired aplastic anemia. Genomic DNA constituted the template upon which TCR beta VDJ and CDR3 profiling was performed. TCRdb re-called the reads through MiXCR, storing one row per CDR3 protein. The sample shows about 210,000 distinct CDR3 sequences, around 60% of them seen only once. Sequenced sample: sorted CD4+, CD8+, or CD8+CD57+ T cells (not recorded which) from PBMCs. These receptor sequences come from a human donor in good health.

The chain recombines TRBV20-1 with TRBJ2-7; tentatively, D is TRBD1 or TRBD2 (5 bases each). Germline assignment: CDR1 DFQATT and CDR2 SNEGSKA (reference sequence). The CDR3 length is 15 residues. V was clipped by 3 bases and J by 1 base, with 16 bases between them. The CDR3 loop reads CSASPGSSPSYEQYF. Written as DNA, the CDR3 is TGCAGTGCTAGTCCAGGGAGTTCCCCATCCTACGAGCAGTACTTC.

The V call is TRBV10-3, the J call TRBJ1-1; a weak D match, TRBD1 (6 bases). The CDR3 is 16 amino acids. From germline, CDR1 is ENHRY and CDR2 SYGVKD. Trimming cost V 6 bases and J 6 bases, with 23 bases left between them. CDR3 coding DNA: TGTGCCATCAGGACGGGGGCGGGAATATGCTACCCTGAAGCTTTCTTT. As protein: CAIRTGAGICYPEAFF.

This clonotype came up many times. The J gene is TRBJ2-5, the V gene TRBV5-8; D possibly corresponds to TRBD1 (5 bases). Trimming cost V 4 bases and J 5 bases, with 15 bases left between them. This CDR3 is 14 amino acids long. The germline gives CDR1 SGHTS, CDR2 YDEGEE. The CDR3 region is CASSHQTVSETQYF. The CDR3 bases are TGTGCCAGCAGCCACCAGACAGTTTCGGAGACCCAGTACTTC.

This clonotype was seen ten or more times. The chain uses TRBV9 and TRBJ2-7, with D possibly being TRBD2 (6 bases). Trimming left V 4 bases short and J 0 bases short, with 11 bases between. This CDR3 contains 14 residues. Per the germline V gene, CDR1 is SGDLS and CDR2 is YYNGEE. The DNA for the CDR3 is TGTGCCAGCAGCCACGGCGGGGACTCCTACGAGCAGTACTTC. It yields the protein CASSHGGDSYEQYF.

The sample holds many counts of this clonotype. The rearrangement uses TRBV9 and TRBJ2-4; no reliable D call. V was trimmed by 3 bases and J by 0 bases, leaving 7 bases between them. The germline V gene encodes CDR1 SGDLS and CDR2 YYNGEE. There are 14 residues in the CDR3. DNA for the CDR3: TGTGCCAGCAGCGGGACGCTAGCCAAAAACATTCAGTACTTC. Its protein is CASSGTLAKNIQYF.

Details on this clonotype: A read error may be the cause here, since a much bigger clone is one base away. The chain recombines TRBV6-5 with TRBJ2-7, with D hard to call. This CDR3 comprises 14 residues. The ends were cut back, 3 bases at V and 7 bases at J, with 16 bases in the middle. Looked up from germline, CDR1 is MNHEY and CDR2 is SVGAGI. CDR3: CASSYSLVGDEQYF. CDR3 sequence (DNA): TGTGCCAGCAGTTATAGTCTAGTGGGCGATGAGCAGTACTTC.

This chain uses TRBV10-3 with TRBJ2-7; D uncertain. Germline V gene sequence: CDR1 ENHRY, CDR2 SYGVKD. The CDR3 is made up of 15 amino acids. V lost 0 bases to trimming and J lost 2 bases, with 11 bases between them. The CDR3 loop is CAISESPQLPYEQYF. As DNA, the CDR3 is TGTGCCATCAGTGAGTCGCCACAATTACCCTACGAGCAGTACTTC.

There are many counts of this clonotype. The chain has TRBV7-9 and TRBJ1-4, with TRBD1 matching 11 bases. Germline V gene lookup returns CDR1 SEHNR and CDR2 FQNEAQ (reference sequence). This CDR3 spans 15 amino acids. The V gene end was trimmed by 5 bases and the J gene end by 6 bases; junction bases not matched to a gene: 5. The CDR3 loop reads CASSRDRGEDEKLFF. CDR3 DNA: TGTGCCAGCAGCAGGGACAGGGGGGAAGATGAAAAACTGTTTTTT.

The chain employs TRBV20-1 and TRBJ2-5, with D possibly matching TRBD2 (5 bases). Judging by the DNA end, TRBJ2-1 fits better; the J call may be wrong. Germline V CDR1 and CDR2: DFQATT, SNEGSKA (reference sequence). The CDR3 has 12 residues. This CDR3 reads CSAPPAGYEQFF. CDR3 coding DNA: TGCAGTGCCCCCCCGGCGGGTTATGAGCAGTTCTTC.

This clonotype was observed once. V usage is TRBV20-1 and J usage is TRBJ2-1; TRBD2 aligns across 8 bases. The V and J ends lost 0 bases and 1 base, in that order; junction bases with no gene match: 2. Germline V gene sequence: CDR1 DFQATT, CDR2 SNEGSKA (reference sequence). The CDR3 consists of 15 residues. Written as DNA, the CDR3 is TGCAGTGCTAGAGAAGCGGGAGATTCCTACAATGAGCAGTTCTTC. The encoded protein is CSAREAGDSYNEQFF.

The CDR3 nucleotides are TGCAGCGTTGAATCAGGAGGGGTTTATGGCTACACCTTC. Encoded protein: CSVESGGVYGYTF. The J gene is TRBJ1-2, the V gene TRBV29-1, with a possible D match to TRBD1 (5 bases). Trimming shortened V by 2 bases and J by 5 bases, and 12 bases separated the two germline ends. The CDR3 has 13 amino acids. Per the germline V gene, CDR1 is SQVTM and CDR2 is ANQGSEA.

V gene TRBV12-3 or TRBV12-4 combines with J gene TRBJ2-7; D not resolved. The CDR3 extends over 11 amino acids. With 3 bases removed from V and 6 bases from J, the gap between germline ends came to 6 bases. CDR3 sequence reads: CASSFGPEQYF. Here the CDR3 DNA reads TGTGCCAGCAGTTTTGGGCCCGAGCAGTACTTC.

The J gene is TRBJ2-7, the V gene TRBV24-1; the D gene could be TRBD1 or TRBD2 (5 bases each). The CDR3 consists of 15 residues. Germline loops: CDR1 KGHDR, CDR2 SFDVKD. V was clipped by 6 bases and J by 5 bases, with 19 bases between them. The CDR3 loop reads CATSRDGPRVNEQYF. CDR3 nucleotides: TGTGCCACCAGTAGGGACGGCCCTAGGGTAAACGAGCAGTACTTC.

The V and J genes are TRBV20-1 and TRBJ1-2; 9 nucleotides align to TRBD1. The CDR3 runs 15 residues. V shed 6 bases and J 5 bases; nucleotides not matched to a gene: 13. CDR1 and CDR2 from the germline V gene are DFQATT and SNEGSKA (reference sequence). This CDR3 is CSATGTGGDLYGYTF. CDR3 nucleotides: TGCAGTGCCACAGGAACAGGGGGCGATCTGTATGGCTACACCTTC.

In its sample, this clonotype was seen many times. The CDR3 protein is CASSDVGVLIRGYEQYF. For the CDR3, the DNA is TGTGCCAGCAGCGATGTAGGGGTACTGATTCGGGGCTACGAGCAGTACTTC. The V and J genes are TRBV7-9 and TRBJ2-7; D tentatively fits TRBD1 or TRBD2 (5 bases each). In germline, CDR1 is SEHNR, CDR2 FQNEAQ (reference sequence). Trimming shortened V by 5 bases and J by 3 bases, and 23 bases separated the two germline ends. The CDR3 extends over 17 amino acids.

The rearrangement joins TRBV30 to TRBJ2-7; D may be TRBD1 (5 bases). This CDR3 comprises 14 residues. Germline CDR1 reads GTSNPN; CDR2 reads SVGIG (reference sequence). Trimming shortened V by 1 base and J by 4 bases, and 14 bases separated the two germline ends. The CDR3, as DNA: TGTGCCTGGAGTGGGGGCCGGCCCATTTACGAGCAGTACTTC. This translates into CAWSGGRPIYEQYF.

This clonotype has at least ten counts. The rearrangement joins TRBV7-9 to TRBJ1-1; D possibly corresponds to TRBD1 (6 bases). The length of the CDR3 is 15 residues. Germline loops: CDR1 SEHNR, CDR2 FQNEAQ (reference sequence). The V end was cut by 5 bases, the J end by 0 bases, with 13 bases between. The CDR3 region has the DNA TGTGCCAGCAGCCCAAAAGGACAGCTGAACACTGAAGCTTTCTTT. Translating gives CASSPKGQLNTEAFF.

This chain connects TRBV6-6 to TRBJ1-2; 7 nucleotides align to TRBD1. Trimming took 2 bases from V and 4 from J; bases not matched to a gene: 16. The CDR3 is 18 amino acids. The germline gives CDR1 MNHNY, CDR2 SVGAGI (reference sequence). The DNA of the CDR3 is TGTGCCAGCAGTTACCCTATCAGTACAGGGGAGCGGAGCTATGGCTACACCTTC. Translated: CASSYPISTGERSYGYTF.

This clonotype was seen at least ten times. V usage is TRBV6-1 and J usage is TRBJ1-2; no reliable D call. V was trimmed by 8 bases and J by 5 bases, leaving 18 bases between them. Germline CDR1 and CDR2: MNHNS and SASEGT. The CDR3 sequence is 14 residues long. The CDR3 loop reads CASDPPGVGYGYTF. CDR3 coding DNA: TGTGCCAGCGATCCCCCCGGGGTTGGGTATGGCTACACCTTC.